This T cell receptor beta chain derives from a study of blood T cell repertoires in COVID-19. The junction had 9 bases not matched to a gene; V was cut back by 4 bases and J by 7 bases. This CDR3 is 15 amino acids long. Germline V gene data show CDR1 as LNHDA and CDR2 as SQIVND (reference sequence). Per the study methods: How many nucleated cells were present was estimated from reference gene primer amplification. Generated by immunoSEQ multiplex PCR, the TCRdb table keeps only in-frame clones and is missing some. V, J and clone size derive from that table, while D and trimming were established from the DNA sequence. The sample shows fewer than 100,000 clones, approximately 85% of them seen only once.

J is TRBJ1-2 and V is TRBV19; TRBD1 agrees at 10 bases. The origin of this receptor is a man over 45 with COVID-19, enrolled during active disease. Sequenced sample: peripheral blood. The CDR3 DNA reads TGTGCCAGTAGTAAACTGACAGGGGGCGCTTCTGGCTACACCTTC. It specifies CASSKLTGGASGYTF.